The rows below give T cell receptor beta chains drawn from one sample of a study of blood T cell repertoires in COVID-19. Using immunoSEQ multiplex PCR, the repertoire was profiled, and TCRdb retains in-frame clones only, with some absent. Here the sample spans about 260,000 clones, around nine tenths being singletons. Material for sequencing was peripheral blood. The receptors come from a man between 35 and 55 years old who had recovered from COVID-19. CDR3s include the opening cysteine and the closing phenylalanine or tryptophan.

TRBV5-4	TRBJ2-3	CASSLVSGTRAGAQYF
TRBV6-5	TRBJ1-4	CATQRGLGEKLFF
TRBV7-8	TRBJ2-2	CASSLGSAGDTGELFF
TRBV29-1	TRBJ2-7	CSALGLGGYEQYF
TRBV18	TRBJ2-1	CASSPLWGGSGNEQFF
TRBV6-6	TRBJ2-3	CASSQTRDRPNGTDTQYF
TRBV4-2	TRBJ1-1	CASSQGGFREAFF
TRBV5-1	TRBJ2-7	CASSYRSSGTGYEQYF
TRBV3-1/TRBV3-2	TRBJ2-1	CASRNGLVDNEQFF
TRBV21-1	TRBJ2-1	CASSKAGHQFF
TRBV7-9	TRBJ2-3	CASSPGGAGTQYF
TRBV18	TRBJ2-1	CASSTRGGVHEQFF
TRBV5-1	TRBJ2-7	CASSFYRGGAEQYF
TRBV11-2	TRBJ1-2	CASSHLSSRGQNYGYTF
TRBV23-1	TRBJ2-7	CASPKPKGTSGIRYEQYF
TRBV4-3	TRBJ2-3	CASSQDGRVTDTQYF
TRBV27	TRBJ2-7	CASSLRDREIDEQYF
TRBV19	TRBJ1-1	CASSIMGVAEAFF
TRBV18	TRBJ2-3	CASSPEPAITDTQYF
TRBV5-1	TRBJ1-1	CASSLKVPGQVSLMNTEAFF
TRBV9	TRBJ2-3	CASSVGQVGDLTDTQYF
TRBV9	TRBJ1-5	CASSVDGGSNQPQHF
TRBV7-9	TRBJ1-2	CASSLGSGQGGYTF
TRBV6-2/TRBV6-3	TRBJ2-3	CASSIRIEDTQYF
TRBV7-3	TRBJ2-7	CASSFNGREQYF
TRBV10-3	TRBJ1-5	CAIGTGERINQPQHF
TRBV6-4	TRBJ2-7	CASSSTPFGEQYF
TRBV20-1	TRBJ2-2	CSASRLAGSGELFF
TRBV9	TRBJ2-1	CASERSQGKNEQFF
TRBV5-4	TRBJ1-2	CASRPPGPAGYTF
TRBV24-1	TRBJ2-2	CATSDTRQGGNTGELFF
TRBV24-1	TRBJ1-5	CATRGQANHRPNQPQHF
TRBV7-2	TRBJ2-1	CASSLVGGLYNEQFF
TRBV3-1/TRBV3-2	TRBJ2-7	CASSQGLYEQYF
TRBV25-1	TRBJ1-2	CASSEYSGGPNYGYTF
TRBV27	TRBJ2-5	CASSSGVQETQYF
TRBV28	TRBJ1-4	CASSGTVLPRDEKLFF
TRBV9	TRBJ2-5	CASSVAAGYQETQYF
TRBV30	TRBJ2-1	CAWSGHLSSYNEQFF
TRBV6-5	TRBJ2-4	CASSQPGQGTQYF
TRBV6-5	TRBJ1-2	CASSSKQGALGYTF
TRBV6-6	TRBJ2-2	CASSLSGADGELFF
TRBV9	TRBJ1-5	CASSVDEGYSNQPQHF
TRBV6-1	TRBJ2-7	CASSEWGRGYEQYF
TRBV29-1	TRBJ2-1	CSVGSGRAAGEQFF
TRBV7-2	TRBJ1-3	CASSLTRDSYSGNTIYF
TRBV19	TRBJ2-7	CASSPFNGNKRELPYEQYF
TRBV1	TRBJ2-7	CTSSLGSGDPSHEQYF
TRBV19	TRBJ2-7	CASSFTSGTFEQYF
TRBV7-7	TRBJ1-1	CASSLKGGTEAFF
TRBV11-3	TRBJ1-2	CARRDRTLGGGYTF
TRBV5-1	TRBJ2-7	CASSPAGTETLRGYF
TRBV11-2	TRBJ2-2	CASSLGRVLAPTGELFF
TRBV7-2	TRBJ2-7	CASSSGLQPGYEQYF
TRBV9	TRBJ2-2	CASSVEGAVGELFF
TRBV7-9	TRBJ2-7	CASSPLSSGRSEQYF
TRBV6-5	TRBJ1-1	CASSFHRGMNTEAFF
TRBV4-2	TRBJ2-7	CASSQDLGREQYF
TRBV7-9	TRBJ1-4	CASSTWTGFGANEKLFF
TRBV6-2/TRBV6-3	TRBJ1-1	CASSYVAARRAFF